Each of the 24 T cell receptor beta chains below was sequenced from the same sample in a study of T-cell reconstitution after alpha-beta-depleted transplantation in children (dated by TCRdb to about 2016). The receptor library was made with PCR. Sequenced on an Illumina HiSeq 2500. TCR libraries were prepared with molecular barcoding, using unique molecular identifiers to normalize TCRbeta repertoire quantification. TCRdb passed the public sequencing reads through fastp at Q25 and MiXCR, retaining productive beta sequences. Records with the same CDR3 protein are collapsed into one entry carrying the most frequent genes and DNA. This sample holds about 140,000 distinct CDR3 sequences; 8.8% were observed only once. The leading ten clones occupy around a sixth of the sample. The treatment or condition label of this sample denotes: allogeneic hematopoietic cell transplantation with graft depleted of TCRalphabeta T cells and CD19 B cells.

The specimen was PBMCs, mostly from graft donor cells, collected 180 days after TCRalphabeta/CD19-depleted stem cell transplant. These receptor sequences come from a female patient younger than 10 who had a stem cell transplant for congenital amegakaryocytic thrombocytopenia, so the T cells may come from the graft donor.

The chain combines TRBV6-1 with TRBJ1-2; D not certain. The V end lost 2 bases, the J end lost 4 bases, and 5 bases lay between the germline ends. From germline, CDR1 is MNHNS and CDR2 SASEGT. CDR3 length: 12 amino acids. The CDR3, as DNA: TGTGCCAGCAGTGAATCCGGCTATGGCTACACCTTC. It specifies CASSESGYGYTF.

The CDR3 sequence: CAISAGTPSYEQYF. CDR3 in DNA: TGTGCCATCAGCGCCGGGACCCCCTCCTACGAGCAGTACTTC. The chain has TRBV10-3 and TRBJ2-7; D may match TRBD1 or TRBD2 (5 bases each). The CDR3 has 14 residues. Germline CDR1 reads ENHRY; CDR2 reads SYGVKD. With 6 bases removed from V and 0 bases from J, the gap between germline ends came to 12 bases.

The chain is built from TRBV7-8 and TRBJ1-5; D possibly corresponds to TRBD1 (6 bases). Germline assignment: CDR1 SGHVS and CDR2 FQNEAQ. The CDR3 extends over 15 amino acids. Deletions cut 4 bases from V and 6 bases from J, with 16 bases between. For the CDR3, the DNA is TGTGCCAGCAGCTCCAGACTCCAAGGGGGTCAGCCCCAGCATTTT. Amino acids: CASSSRLQGGQPQHF.

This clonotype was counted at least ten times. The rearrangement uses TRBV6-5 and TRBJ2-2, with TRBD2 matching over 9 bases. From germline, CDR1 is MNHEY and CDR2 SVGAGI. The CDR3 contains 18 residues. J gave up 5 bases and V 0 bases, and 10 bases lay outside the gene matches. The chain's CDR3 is CASSYSSGAGGPTGELFF. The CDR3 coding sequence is TGTGCCAGCAGTTACTCGAGTGGTGCGGGGGGGCCGACCGGGGAGCTGTTTTTT.

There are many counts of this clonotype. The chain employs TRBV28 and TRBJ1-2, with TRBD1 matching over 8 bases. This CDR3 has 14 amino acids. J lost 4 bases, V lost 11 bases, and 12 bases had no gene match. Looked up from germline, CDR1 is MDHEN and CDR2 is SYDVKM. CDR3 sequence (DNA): TGTGCCTCATCTCCCGGACAGGGTACCTATGGCTACACCTTC. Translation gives CASSPGQGTYGYTF.

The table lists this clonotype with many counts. The CDR3 DNA reads as TGCAGTGCTAGAGATAGGCGGTTCGGGTCTAGCGGACCCCAAGGGTCTCAGTACTTC. This encodes CSARDRRFGSSGPQGSQYF. The chain couples TRBV20-1 to TRBJ2-7, with 7 positions matching TRBD2. The CDR3 spans 19 residues. Germline values: CDR1 DFQATT, CDR2 SNEGSKA (reference sequence). V shed 0 bases and J 10 bases; nucleotides not matched to a gene: 27.

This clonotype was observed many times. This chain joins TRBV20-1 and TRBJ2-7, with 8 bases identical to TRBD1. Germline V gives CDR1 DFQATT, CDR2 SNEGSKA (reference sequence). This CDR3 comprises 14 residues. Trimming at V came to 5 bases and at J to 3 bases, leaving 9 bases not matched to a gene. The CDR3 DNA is TGCAGTGCTCCTACGACAGGGGTGGGCTACGAGCAGTACTTC. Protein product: CSAPTTGVGYEQYF.

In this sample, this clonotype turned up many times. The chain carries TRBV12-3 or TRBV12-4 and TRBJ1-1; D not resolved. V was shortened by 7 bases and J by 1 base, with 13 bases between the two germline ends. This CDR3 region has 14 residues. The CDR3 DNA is TGTGCCAGCACACGAATAAAGGAGAACACTGAAGCTTTCTTT. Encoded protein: CASTRIKENTEAFF.

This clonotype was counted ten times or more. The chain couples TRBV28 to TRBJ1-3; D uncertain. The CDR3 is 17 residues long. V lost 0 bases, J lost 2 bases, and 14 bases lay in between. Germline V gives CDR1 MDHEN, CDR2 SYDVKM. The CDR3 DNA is TGTGCCAGCAGTTTATGGGGTAGGCACCGGCCTGGAAACACCATATATTTT. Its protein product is CASSLWGRHRPGNTIYF.

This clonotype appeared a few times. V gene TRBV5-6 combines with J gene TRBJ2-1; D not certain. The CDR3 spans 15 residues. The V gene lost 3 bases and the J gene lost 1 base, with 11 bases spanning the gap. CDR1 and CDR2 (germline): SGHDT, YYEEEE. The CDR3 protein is CASSSTRLSYNEQFF. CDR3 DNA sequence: TGTGCCAGCAGCTCTACCCGGCTATCCTACAATGAGCAGTTCTTC.

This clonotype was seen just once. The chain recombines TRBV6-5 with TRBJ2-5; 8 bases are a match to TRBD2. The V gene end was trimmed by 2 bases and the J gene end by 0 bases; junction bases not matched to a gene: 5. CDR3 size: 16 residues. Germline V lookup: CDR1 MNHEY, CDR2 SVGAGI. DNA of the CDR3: TGTGCCAGCAGTTACCGGGGGGGCTTGTACCAAGAGACCCAGTACTTC. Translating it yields CASSYRGGLYQETQYF.

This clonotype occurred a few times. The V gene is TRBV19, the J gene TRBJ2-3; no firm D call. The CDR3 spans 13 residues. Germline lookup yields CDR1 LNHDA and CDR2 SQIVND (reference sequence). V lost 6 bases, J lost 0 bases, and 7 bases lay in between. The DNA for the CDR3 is TGTGCCAGTAGAAGCACTAGCACAGATACGCAGTATTTT. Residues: CASRSTSTDTQYF.

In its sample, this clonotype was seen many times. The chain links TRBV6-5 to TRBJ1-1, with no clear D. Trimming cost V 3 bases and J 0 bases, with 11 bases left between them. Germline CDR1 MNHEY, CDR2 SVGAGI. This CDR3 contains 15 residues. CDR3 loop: CASSYGRLMNTEAFF. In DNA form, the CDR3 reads TGTGCCAGCAGTTATGGACGGCTCATGAACACTGAAGCTTTCTTT.

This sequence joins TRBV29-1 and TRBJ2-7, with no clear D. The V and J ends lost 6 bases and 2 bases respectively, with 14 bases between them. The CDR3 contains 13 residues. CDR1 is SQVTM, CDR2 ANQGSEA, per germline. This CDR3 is CSVILTGTYEQYF. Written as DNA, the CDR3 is TGCAGCGTCATACTGACGGGTACCTACGAGCAGTACTTC.

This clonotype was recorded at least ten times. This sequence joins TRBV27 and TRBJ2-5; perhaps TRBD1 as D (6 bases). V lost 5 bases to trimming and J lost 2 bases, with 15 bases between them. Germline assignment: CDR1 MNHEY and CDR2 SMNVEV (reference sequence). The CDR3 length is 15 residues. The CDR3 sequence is CASSTRTGFQETQYF. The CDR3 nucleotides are TGTGCCAGCAGTACGCGTACAGGGTTTCAAGAGACCCAGTACTTC.

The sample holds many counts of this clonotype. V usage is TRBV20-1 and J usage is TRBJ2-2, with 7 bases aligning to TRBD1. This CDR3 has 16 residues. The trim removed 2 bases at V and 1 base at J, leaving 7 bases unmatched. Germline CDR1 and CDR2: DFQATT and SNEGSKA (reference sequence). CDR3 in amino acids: CSARPLRQGNTGELFF. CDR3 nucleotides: TGCAGTGCTAGACCCCTTCGACAGGGGAACACCGGGGAGCTGTTTTTT.

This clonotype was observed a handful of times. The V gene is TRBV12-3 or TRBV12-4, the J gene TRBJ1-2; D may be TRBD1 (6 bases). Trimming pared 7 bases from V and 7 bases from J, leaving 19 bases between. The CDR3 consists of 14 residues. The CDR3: CASTAGRGSGGYTF. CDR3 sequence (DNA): TGTGCCAGCACCGCCGGGAGGGGGAGCGGTGGCTACACCTTC.

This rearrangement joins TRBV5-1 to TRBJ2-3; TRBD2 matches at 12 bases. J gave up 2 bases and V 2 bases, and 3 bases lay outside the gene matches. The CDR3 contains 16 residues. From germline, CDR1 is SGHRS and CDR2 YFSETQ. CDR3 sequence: CASSFRLAGDTDTQYF. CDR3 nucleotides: TGCGCCAGCAGCTTTAGACTAGCGGGAGACACAGATACGCAGTATTTT. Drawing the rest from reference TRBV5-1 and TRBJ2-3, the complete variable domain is KAGVTQTPRYLIKTRGQQVTLSCSPISGHRSVSWYQQTPGQGLQFLFEYFSETQRNKGNFPGRFSGRQFSNSRSEMNVSTLELGDSALYLCASSFRLAGDTDTQYFGPGTRLTVL.

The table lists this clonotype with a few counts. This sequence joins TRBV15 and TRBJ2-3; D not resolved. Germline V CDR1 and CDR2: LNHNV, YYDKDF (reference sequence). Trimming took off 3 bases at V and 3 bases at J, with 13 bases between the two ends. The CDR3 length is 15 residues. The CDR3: CATSSSPFLTDTQYF. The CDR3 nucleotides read TGTGCCACCAGCAGCTCCCCCTTCCTAACAGATACGCAGTATTTT.

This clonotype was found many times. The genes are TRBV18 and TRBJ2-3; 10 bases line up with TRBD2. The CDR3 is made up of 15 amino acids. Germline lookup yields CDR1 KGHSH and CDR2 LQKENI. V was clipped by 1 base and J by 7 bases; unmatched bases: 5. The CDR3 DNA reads TGTGCCAGCTCACCACTAGCGGGAGGAGCGTATACGCAGTATTTT. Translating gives CASSPLAGGAYTQYF.

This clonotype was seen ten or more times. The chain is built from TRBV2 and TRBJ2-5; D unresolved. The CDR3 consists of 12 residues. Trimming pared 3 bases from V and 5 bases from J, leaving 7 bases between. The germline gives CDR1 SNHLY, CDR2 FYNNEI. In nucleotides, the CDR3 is TGTGCCAGCAGTGAGATGTGGGAGACCCAGTACTTC. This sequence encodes CASSEMWETQYF.

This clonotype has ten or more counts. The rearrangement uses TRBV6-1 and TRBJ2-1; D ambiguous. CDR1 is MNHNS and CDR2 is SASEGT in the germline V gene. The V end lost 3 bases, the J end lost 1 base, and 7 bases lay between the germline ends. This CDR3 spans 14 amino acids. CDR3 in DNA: TGTGCCAGCAGTGACCAGTCTTCCTACAATGAGCAGTTCTTC. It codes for CASSDQSSYNEQFF.

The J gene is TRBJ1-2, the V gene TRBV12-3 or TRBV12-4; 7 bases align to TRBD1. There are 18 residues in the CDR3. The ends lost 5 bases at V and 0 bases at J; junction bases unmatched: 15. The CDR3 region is CASSTLRGLRPANYGYTF. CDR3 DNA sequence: TGTGCCAGCAGTACGCTAAGGGGGCTACGGCCCGCTAACTATGGCTACACCTTC.

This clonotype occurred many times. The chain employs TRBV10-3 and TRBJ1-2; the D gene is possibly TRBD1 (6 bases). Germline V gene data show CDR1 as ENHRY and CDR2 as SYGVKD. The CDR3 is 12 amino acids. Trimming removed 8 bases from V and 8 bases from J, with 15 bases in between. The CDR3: CAISPGEGGYTF. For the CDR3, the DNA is TGTGCCATCTCCCCAGGGGAGGGCGGCTACACCTTC.